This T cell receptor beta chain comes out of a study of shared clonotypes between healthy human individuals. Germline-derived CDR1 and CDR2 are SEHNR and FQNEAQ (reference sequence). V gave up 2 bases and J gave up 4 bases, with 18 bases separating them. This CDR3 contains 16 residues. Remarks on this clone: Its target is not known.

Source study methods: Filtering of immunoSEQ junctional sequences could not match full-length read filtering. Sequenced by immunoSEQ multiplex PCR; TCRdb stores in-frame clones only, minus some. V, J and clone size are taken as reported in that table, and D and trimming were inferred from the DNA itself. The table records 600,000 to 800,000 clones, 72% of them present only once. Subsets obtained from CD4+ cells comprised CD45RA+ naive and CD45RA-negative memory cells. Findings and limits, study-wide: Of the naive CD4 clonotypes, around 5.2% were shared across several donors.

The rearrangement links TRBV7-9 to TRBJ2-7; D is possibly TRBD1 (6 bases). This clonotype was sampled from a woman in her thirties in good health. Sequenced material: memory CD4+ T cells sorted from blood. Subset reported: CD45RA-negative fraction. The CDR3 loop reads CASSLRERQGIYEQYF. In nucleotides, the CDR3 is TGTGCCAGCAGCTTACGAGAGAGGCAGGGGATATACGAGCAGTACTTC.